This T cell receptor beta chain was sequenced during a study of T-cell memory formation after mild COVID-19. Study-wide context: TCR clustering was largely donor specific.

A single record per CDR3 protein comes from TCRdb applying MiXCR to the 5' RACE reads. The sample includes under 200,000 distinct CDR3 sequences, 31% of them seen just once. CDR3 length: 14 residues. Germline V gives CDR1 ENHRY, CDR2 SYGVKD. V was shortened by 4 bases and J by 7 bases, with 14 bases between the two germline ends. The V gene is TRBV10-3, the J gene TRBJ2-1; D call uncertain. The clonotype originates from an adult woman who had mild COVID-19 (a few samples of this study predate the infection). Cell type and time point are not known. Source material: PBMCs or a T cell subset sorted from them (not recorded which). CDR3 nucleotide sequence: TGTGCCATCAGTGCCTCTCAAAATCTTAATGAGCAGTTCTTC. It yields the protein CAISASQNLNEQFF.